This TCR beta chain was captured by sequencing in a study of T cells after yellow fever vaccination. MiXCR, applied by TCRdb to the 5' RACE reads, yields one record per CDR3 protein. The table has over 250,000 distinct CDR3 sequences, roughly 5.2% seen once; the top ten hold approximately 3.5%. V gave up 5 bases and J gave up 0 bases; unmatched junction bases: 3. CDR1 SGHTA and CDR2 FQGNSA come from the germline V gene. The CDR3 consists of 16 residues. This TCR came from a man younger than 35 who received the YFV17D yellow fever vaccine. The starting material was CD4+ T cells sorted from PBMCs, obtained on the day of the yellow fever booster vaccination. The rearrangement uses TRBV7-2 and TRBJ2-7; TRBD2 aligns across 14 bases. The CDR3 loop is CASSQGTSGSSYEQYF. In DNA form, the CDR3 reads TGTGCCAGCAGCCAAGGGACTAGCGGGAGCTCCTACGAGCAGTACTTC.